Presented here are 16 T cell receptor beta chains from one specimen sequenced in a study of shared clonotypes between healthy human individuals. The naive CD8 fraction comprised CD45RO-negative cells positively selected for CCR7 and excluded terminally differentiated effector memory CD45RA+ cells. Produced via immunoSEQ multiplex PCR; TCRdb's table is partial and in-frame only. Altogether around 2.1 million clones are present, about 93% being singletons, with the ten largest covering over 1.5%. Sequencing input: naive CD8+ T cells from PBMCs. The source is a man in his late teens or twenties in good health. Some clones in this sample may be carry-over from other donors' samples.

Concerning this clone itself: The same CDR3 is also encoded by other DNA sequences in this sample. V and J are TRBV29-1 and TRBJ1-2; no clear D gene. Trimming stripped 6 bases from V and 4 bases from J, with 9 bases between. Germline V CDR1 and CDR2: SQVTM, ANQGSEA. CDR3 length: 11 amino acids. The CDR3: CSVVTGYGYTF. The CDR3 DNA reads as TGCAGCGTCGTGACCGGCTATGGCTACACCTTC.

The chain employs TRBV9 and TRBJ2-5; D perhaps matches TRBD1 (6 bases). V was shortened by 4 bases and J by 0 bases, with 19 bases between the two germline ends. Germline V gene data show CDR1 as SGDLS and CDR2 as YYNGEE. There are 17 residues in the CDR3. CDR3 DNA: TGTGCCAGCAGCCAAGCATCCAGGGGACCGTACCAAGAGACCCAGTACTTC. Translation: CASSQASRGPYQETQYF.

This chain uses TRBV9 with TRBJ2-4; a possible D gene is TRBD1 (6 bases). The CDR3 loop spans 16 amino acids. With 4 bases removed from V and 0 bases from J, the gap between germline ends came to 14 bases. Germline assignment: CDR1 SGDLS and CDR2 YYNGEE. In DNA, the CDR3 is TGTGCCAGCAGCCCGACAGGTTCCCTAGCCAAAAACATTCAGTACTTC. Protein product: CASSPTGSLAKNIQYF.

V and J are TRBV7-9 and TRBJ2-1; 10 nucleotides line up with TRBD2. This CDR3 is built from 16 residues. The junction had 5 bases not matched to a gene; V was cut back by 1 base and J by 5 bases. Germline V gene sequence: CDR1 SEHNR, CDR2 FQNEAQ (reference sequence). The CDR3 nucleotides are TGTGCCAGCAGCTTAGAGGGACTAGCGAGAGACAATGAGCAGTTCTTC. It translates to CASSLEGLARDNEQFF.

Note on this clone: Germline is not matched at one junction end, which may reflect a read error. The gene calls are TRBV7-9 and TRBJ2-7, with TRBD1 matching over 7 bases. The CDR3 runs to 11 residues. Germline values: CDR1 SEHNR, CDR2 FQNEAQ (reference sequence). CDR3 nucleotides: TGTGCCAGCAGCTGGGGGACAGCCCTTTTTTTC. The encoded protein is CASSWGTALFF.

This chain connects TRBV27 to TRBJ2-3; D might be TRBD1 (6 bases). Germline CDR1 and CDR2: MNHEY and SMNVEV (reference sequence). The CDR3 has 16 amino acids. The germline V and J ends were trimmed by 5 bases and 2 bases, with 17 bases remaining between them. This CDR3 is CASSAQQGEDTDTQYF. The DNA for the CDR3 is TGTGCCAGCAGTGCTCAACAGGGTGAGGACACAGATACGCAGTATTTT.

The chain couples TRBV19 to TRBJ2-6; D is uncertain. CDR3 length: 15 amino acids. V was trimmed by 0 bases and J by 0 bases, leaving 3 bases between them. CDR1 is LNHDA and CDR2 is SQIVND in the germline V gene (reference sequence). CDR3: CASSIDHSGANVLTF. In DNA, the CDR3 is TGTGCCAGTAGTATAGATCACTCTGGGGCCAACGTCCTGACTTTC.

The chain employs TRBV6-1 and TRBJ2-1; 7 nucleotides match TRBD2. Trimming removed 4 bases from V and 2 bases from J; junction bases left unmatched: 8. Per the germline V gene, CDR1 is MNHNS and CDR2 is SASEGT. This CDR3 is built from 16 residues. The DNA of the CDR3 is TGTGCCAGCAGTGTTCGAAGCGGGGAGCCCTACAATGAGCAGTTCTTC. It encodes CASSVRSGEPYNEQFF.

The rearrangement joins TRBV5-1 to TRBJ1-5; D ambiguous. The CDR3 is 15 residues long. Germline CDR1 SGHRS, CDR2 YFSETQ. V lost 1 base to trimming and J lost 5 bases, with 13 bases between them. This chain's CDR3 is CASSLRLSMDQPQHF. CDR3 DNA sequence: TGCGCCAGCAGCTTGAGGTTATCGATGGATCAGCCCCAGCATTTT.

The chain carries TRBV28 and TRBJ2-7; 9 nucleotides line up with TRBD2. After removal of 7 bases from V and 1 base from J, the junction contained 8 bases not matched to a gene. Germline V lookup: CDR1 MDHEN, CDR2 SYDVKM. CDR3 length: 15 residues. The CDR3 nucleotides are TGTGCCAGCACCAATAGCGGGAGACCTTCCTACGAGCAGTACTTC. It yields the protein CASTNSGRPSYEQYF.

This clone was detected only once. V usage is TRBV29-1 and J usage is TRBJ2-1; 14 nucleotides line up with TRBD2. V trimming: 5 bases; J trimming: 8 bases; junction bases outside the gene matches: 8. Germline V gene lookup returns CDR1 SQVTM and CDR2 ANQGSEA. This CDR3 has 15 amino acids. CDR3 sequence: CSVTRTSGRTDEQFF. CDR3 DNA: TGCAGCGTTACTCGGACTAGCGGGAGGACCGATGAGCAGTTCTTC.

The rearrangement links TRBV29-1 to TRBJ2-3, with D hard to call. This CDR3 region has 11 residues. From germline, CDR1 is SQVTM and CDR2 ANQGSEA. V was cut by 5 bases and J by 3 bases, with 6 bases left in between. CDR3 bases: TGCAGCGTTCCGAGAACAGATACGCAGTATTTT. Translation: CSVPRTDTQYF.

The chain recombines TRBV29-1 with TRBJ2-7, with 12 bases aligning to TRBD2. Trimming at V came to 4 bases and at J to 6 bases, leaving 4 bases not matched to a gene. The CDR3 has 13 amino acids. The germline V gene encodes CDR1 SQVTM and CDR2 ANQGSEA. Here the CDR3 DNA reads TGCAGCGTTGCTCCTAGCGGGAGGGGCGAGCAGTACTTC. The encoded protein is CSVAPSGRGEQYF.

V gene TRBV28 combines with J gene TRBJ2-5; D is perhaps TRBD1 (5 bases). The germline V gene encodes CDR1 MDHEN and CDR2 SYDVKM. The CDR3 sequence is 15 residues long. Between the trimmed V and J ends, which lost 7 bases and 7 bases, there was a span of 22 bases. CDR3 DNA sequence: TGTGCCAGCATCCCTCGCCCCCCCAGGGTCAGGACCCAGTACTTC. Protein: CASIPRPPRVRTQYF. Together with reference TRBV28 and TRBJ2-5, the CDR3 gives the full variable domain: DVKVTQSSRYLVKRTGEKVFLECVQDMDHENMFWYRQDPGLGLRLIYFSYDVKMKEKGDIPEGYSVSREKKERFSLILESASTNQTSMYLCASIPRPPRVRTQYFGPGTRLLVL.

J is TRBJ2-1 and V is TRBV6-5; no reliable D call. Per the germline V gene, CDR1 is MNHEY and CDR2 is SVGAGI. Trimming took off 6 bases at V and 1 base at J, with 13 bases between the two ends. The CDR3 contains 15 residues. In DNA, the CDR3 is TGTGCCAGCAGCCCCTATCTGGATTCCTACAATGAGCAGTTCTTC. It yields the protein CASSPYLDSYNEQFF.

This clone was found a few times. Other DNA sequences of this sample code for an identical CDR3. V usage is TRBV19 and J usage is TRBJ2-7; no firm D call. Germline-derived CDR1 and CDR2 are LNHDA and SQIVND (reference sequence). The V end was cut by 3 bases, the J end by 0 bases, with 6 bases between. The CDR3 sequence is 13 residues long. The CDR3 is CASSIQSSYEQYF. CDR3 DNA: TGTGCCAGTAGTATCCAGAGCTCCTACGAGCAGTACTTC.